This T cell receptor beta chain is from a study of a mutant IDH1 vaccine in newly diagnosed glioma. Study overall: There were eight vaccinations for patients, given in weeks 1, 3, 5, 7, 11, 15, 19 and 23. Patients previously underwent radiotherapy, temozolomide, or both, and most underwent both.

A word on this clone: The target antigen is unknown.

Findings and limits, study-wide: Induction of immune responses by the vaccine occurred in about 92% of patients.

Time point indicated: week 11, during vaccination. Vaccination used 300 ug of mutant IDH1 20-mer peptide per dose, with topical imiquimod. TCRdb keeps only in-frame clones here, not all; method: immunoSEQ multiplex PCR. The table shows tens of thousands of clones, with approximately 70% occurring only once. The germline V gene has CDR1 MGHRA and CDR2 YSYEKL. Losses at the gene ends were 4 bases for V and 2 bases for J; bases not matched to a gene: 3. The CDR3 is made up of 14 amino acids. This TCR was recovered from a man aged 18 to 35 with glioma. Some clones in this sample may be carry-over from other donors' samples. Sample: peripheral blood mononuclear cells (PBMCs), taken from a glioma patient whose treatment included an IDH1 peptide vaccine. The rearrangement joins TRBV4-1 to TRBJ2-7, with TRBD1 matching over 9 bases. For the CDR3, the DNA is TGCGCCAGCAGCCCAGGACAGGGGACCTACGAGCAGTACTTC. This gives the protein CASSPGQGTYEQYF.